The present TCR beta chain was sequenced within a study of shared clonotypes between healthy human individuals. This clone was seen once. Antigen specificity is unknown. Study-level results: Sharing across four donors was highest in naive CD4 (around 5%) and lowest in memory CD8 (roughly 0.4%).

Naive CD8 populations comprised CD45RO-negative cells positively selected for CCR7, excluding terminally differentiated effector memory CD45RA+ cells. Caucasian adults residing in Nashville, Tennessee made up all the donors. Sequenced by immunoSEQ multiplex PCR; TCRdb stores in-frame clones only, minus some. Here the sample spans around 2,000,000 clones, just over 90% being singletons. The V and J ends lost 0 bases and 1 base respectively, with 10 bases between them. Per the germline V gene, CDR1 is SGHRS and CDR2 is YFSETQ. This CDR3 has 15 amino acids. The sequenced sample consisted of naive CD8+ T cells from PBMCs. The chain has TRBV5-1 and TRBJ1-1; D gene ambiguous. This receptor was taken from a man between 18 and 35 years old in good health. Some clones in this sample may be carry-over from other donors' samples. CDR3 region: CASSLAVVSNTEAFF. The DNA for the CDR3 is TGCGCCAGCAGCTTGGCCGTGGTGTCGAACACTGAAGCTTTCTTT.